The rows below give T cell receptor beta chains drawn from one sample of a study of T-cell reconstitution after alpha-beta-depleted transplantation in children. TCRdb reprocessed the PCR reads via MiXCR and lists one record per CDR3 protein. The table lists roughly 670,000 distinct CDR3 sequences, over 10% of them singletons, with 0.79% in the top ten. This specimen consisted of PBMCs, obtained before TCRalphabeta/CD19-depleted stem cell transplant. The receptors were sampled from a girl aged 2 to 10 with congenital amegakaryocytic thrombocytopenia, due to receive a stem cell transplant. Both conserved end residues are part of each CDR3. D genes are given only for firm matches. Clone size, where shown, is once, few, many, or a class for clones that have expanded.

TRBD2	TRBV5-1	many	15	TRBJ2-5	CASSLTSGIGETQYF	TGCGCCAGCAGCTTGACTAGCGGGATCGGGGAGACCCAGTACTTC
TRBD1	TRBV29-1	many	12	TRBJ2-1	CSALPGGNEQFF	TGCAGCGCCCTCCCAGGGGGTAATGAGCAGTTCTTC
.	TRBV29-1	few	12	TRBJ1-1	CSVDMWNTEAFF	TGCAGCGTTGATATGTGGAACACTGAAGCTTTCTTT
.	TRBV12-3/TRBV12-4	many	13	TRBJ1-1	CASGDRRNTEAFF	TGTGCCAGCGGGGACCGACGGAACACTGAAGCTTTCTTT
.	TRBV5-1	many	16	TRBJ2-3	CASSLAETGNTDTQYF	TGCGCCAGCAGCTTGGCCGAGACGGGGAACACAGATACGCAGTATTTT
.	TRBV2	.	15	TRBJ2-3	CASSFDGGRTDTQYF	TGTGCCAGCAGCTTCGACGGGGGACGCACAGATACGCAGTATTTT
TRBD2	TRBV20-1	.	14	TRBJ2-7	CSALSGLASYEQYF	TGCAGTGCTCTATCTGGACTAGCGAGCTACGAGCAGTACTTC
.	TRBV3-1	few	16	TRBJ2-1	CASSDYRGRSYNEQFF	TGTGCCAGCAGCGACTACCGGGGGAGATCCTACAATGAGCAGTTCTTC
TRBD1	TRBV5-1	few	15	TRBJ1-6	CASSLKQGHNSPLHF	TGCGCCAGCAGCTTGAAACAGGGGCATAATTCACCCCTCCACTTT
.	TRBV28	many	12	TRBJ1-2	CASSGGSYGYTF	TGTGCCAGCAGCGGTGGGTCCTATGGCTACACCTTC
TRBD2	TRBV7-7	many	16	TRBJ2-2	CASSALAGVRTGELFF	TGTGCCAGCAGCGCCCTAGCGGGAGTACGCACCGGGGAGCTGTTTTTT
TRBD1	TRBV29-1	few	14	TRBJ2-7	CSVEGRDRDYEQYF	TGCAGCGTTGAAGGTCGAGACAGGGACTACGAGCAGTACTTC
.	TRBV20-1	few	12	TRBJ2-2	CSASIWGGELFF	TGCAGTGCTAGCATATGGGGCGGGGAGCTGTTTTTT
.	TRBV6-5	few	17	TRBJ1-3	CASSYSRQLLSGNTIYF	TGTGCCAGCAGTTACTCGAGGCAACTCCTCTCTGGAAACACCATATATTTT
.	TRBV30	once	10	TRBJ1-1	CAWRAAESFF	TGTGCCTGGAGGGCCGCCGAGTCTTTCTTT
TRBD1	TRBV5-1	many	15	TRBJ2-1	CASSSPGQPYNEQFF	TGCGCCAGCTCCAGCCCGGGACAGCCCTACAATGAGCAGTTCTTC
.	TRBV18	.	15	TRBJ1-3	CASSPGQLRGNTIYF	TGTGCCAGCTCACCCGGACAGCTACGCGGAAACACCATATATTTT
TRBD2	TRBV5-1	many	16	TRBJ2-1	CASSLARLAAYNEQFF	TGCGCCAGCAGCTTGGCCAGACTAGCGGCATACAATGAGCAGTTCTTC
.	TRBV10-3	.	15	TRBJ1-2	CAISEGGSAYYGYTF	TGTGCCATCAGTGAAGGTGGGTCAGCGTATTATGGCTACACCTTC
.	TRBV4-1	.	15	TRBJ1-1	CASSLVRGGYTEAFF	TGCGCCAGCAGTCTTGTCAGAGGGGGATACACTGAAGCTTTCTTT
.	TRBV7-2	many	17	TRBJ2-2	CASSLALTSLNTGELFF	TGTGCCAGCAGCTTAGCGCTTACTAGCTTGAACACCGGGGAGCTGTTTTTT
TRBD1	TRBV27	many	14	TRBJ2-4	CASSRQGTKNIQYF	TGTGCCAGCAGTAGACAGGGTACCAAAAACATTCAGTACTTC
.	TRBV20-1	many	13	TRBJ2-7	CSAPGTTGNEQYF	TGCAGTGCCCCCGGGACAACCGGAAACGAGCAGTACTTC
.	TRBV12-3/TRBV12-4	.	13	TRBJ2-2	CASRGQAYGELFF	TGTGCCAGCAGGGGACAAGCTTACGGGGAGCTGTTTTTT
.	TRBV5-1	many	16	TRBJ2-2	CASRSPGREIDGELFF	TGCGCCAGCAGGTCCCCAGGGAGAGAGATTGACGGGGAGCTGTTTTTT
TRBD1	TRBV5-1	many	17	TRBJ1-2	CASSFGGSADRAGGYTF	TGCGCCAGCAGCTTTGGTGGCTCCGCTGACAGGGCGGGCGGCTACACCTTC
.	TRBV20-1	.	13	TRBJ2-2	CSARWGSAGELFF	TGCAGTGCCCGATGGGGGAGCGCCGGGGAGCTGTTTTTT
.	TRBV15	.	14	TRBJ2-2	CATSRQGVTGELFF	TGTGCCACCAGCAGACAAGGGGTCACCGGGGAGCTGTTTTTT
.	TRBV4-1	.	14	TRBJ1-2	CASSQWEGEPTVTF	TGCGCCAGCAGCCAATGGGAGGGAGAACCCACCGTCACCTTC
.	TRBV11-1	.	18	TRBJ2-1	CASSLVLLSGYSYNEQFF	TGTGCCAGCAGCTTAGTCCTCCTAAGCGGGTACTCCTACAATGAGCAGTTCTTC
.	TRBV12-3/TRBV12-4	few	14	TRBJ1-5	CASSLGTGPQPQHF	TGTGCCAGCAGTTTAGGGACCGGCCCCCAGCCCCAGCATTTT
.	TRBV5-1	many	15	TRBJ1-2	CASSLETGPLYGYTF	TGCGCCAGCAGCTTGGAAACAGGCCCCCTCTATGGCTACACCTTC
.	TRBV7-8	many	15	TRBJ2-4	CASRGGDLAKNIQYF	TGTGCCAGCAGGGGGGGAGATCTAGCCAAAAACATTCAGTACTTC
.	TRBV5-1	few	17	TRBJ1-2	CASSPSFGEGRDYGYTF	TGCGCCAGCAGCCCGTCCTTCGGTGAGGGCCGGGACTATGGCTACACCTTC
.	TRBV6-2/TRBV6-3	many	15	TRBJ1-2	CASSPVRGRGYGYTF	TGTGCCAGCAGTCCCGTCCGGGGCAGAGGATATGGCTACACCTTC
TRBD2	TRBV6-1	few	15	TRBJ2-3	CASTLSGGGSDTQYF	TGTGCCAGCACCCTAAGCGGGGGTGGGTCAGATACGCAGTATTTT
.	TRBV5-5	few	17	TRBJ1-5	CASSEDGNSFGNQPQHF	TGTGCCAGCAGCGAGGACGGCAACTCTTTTGGGAATCAGCCCCAGCATTTT
TRBD1	TRBV27	.	19	TRBJ1-5	CASSPLAANTGGGNQPPHF	TGTGCCAGCAGTCCCCTTGCGGCGAACACAGGGGGCGGCAATCAGCCCCCGCATTTT
TRBD1	TRBV7-6	.	15	TRBJ2-7	CASSKRQGISYEQYF	TGTGCCAGCAGCAAACGACAGGGAATCTCCTACGAGCAGTACTTC
.	TRBV20-1	.	13	TRBJ2-7	CSARVDWLAAQYF	TGCAGTGCTAGAGTCGATTGGCTAGCAGCGCAGTACTTC
TRBD1	TRBV10-3	few	16	TRBJ2-2	CAISGPGQTSPGELFF	TGTGCCATCAGTGGTCCGGGACAGACCTCTCCCGGGGAGCTGTTTTTT
.	TRBV20-1	many	15	TRBJ2-1	CSARAGQQSRNEQFF	TGCAGTGCTAGAGCCGGACAACAAAGCCGCAATGAGCAGTTCTTC
.	TRBV20-1	.	13	TRBJ1-2	CSAAGTARGGYTF	TGCAGTGCTGCAGGGACGGCCAGGGGTGGCTACACCTTC
TRBD2	TRBV29-1	few	18	TRBJ2-3	CSVEGDLAGPGSTDTQYF	TGCAGCGTTGAAGGGGACCTAGCGGGACCGGGGAGCACAGATACGCAGTATTTT
.	TRBV10-3	few	16	TRBJ2-1	CAISESMRTEDNEQFF	TGTGCCATCAGTGAGTCGATGAGGACAGAAGACAATGAGCAGTTCTTC
.	TRBV6-1	.	13	TRBJ1-3	CATISGYGNTIYF	TGTGCCACCATATCGGGTTACGGAAACACCATATATTTT
TRBD2	TRBV20-1	few	15	TRBJ2-7	CSARSGGRAFYEQYF	TGCAGTGCTAGATCCGGCGGGAGGGCCTTCTACGAGCAGTACTTC
TRBD2	TRBV11-3	few	15	TRBJ2-1	CASSFTGTSSNEQFF	TGTGCCAGCAGCTTTACCGGGACTAGCTCCAATGAGCAGTTCTTC
.	TRBV4-2	many	15	TRBJ2-1	CASSQDDRGYNEQFF	TGTGCCAGCAGCCAAGATGACCGGGGCTACAATGAGCAGTTCTTC
.	TRBV10-3	many	14	TRBJ2-1	CAISESNIGNEQFF	TGTGCCATCAGTGAATCTAATATTGGCAATGAGCAGTTCTTC
TRBD1	TRBV5-1	few	15	TRBJ2-7	CASSPDRGLSNEQYF	TGCGCCAGCAGCCCTGACAGGGGGCTTTCTAACGAGCAGTACTTC
TRBD2	TRBV20-1	many	14	TRBJ2-1	CSAHSGRAPDEQFF	TGCAGTGCACATAGCGGGAGGGCCCCGGATGAGCAGTTCTTC
.	TRBV5-1	.	16	TRBJ2-3	CASSTGLSGQSDTQYF	TGCGCCAGCAGCACGGGCCTTAGCGGCCAATCGGATACGCAGTATTTT
.	TRBV15	.	14	TRBJ2-1	CATSRQRSVNEQFF	TGTGCCACCAGCAGACAGCGATCGGTCAATGAGCAGTTCTTC
.	TRBV11-2	many	12	TRBJ2-7	CASSLMSISQYF	TGTGCCAGCAGCCTTATGAGCATAAGTCAGTACTTC
.	TRBV29-1	few	16	TRBJ2-7	CSVAGARQGVSYEQYF	TGCAGCGTTGCGGGGGCCCGGCAGGGGGTCTCCTACGAGCAGTACTTC
TRBD2	TRBV20-1	few	15	TRBJ2-5	CSAYTSGRPQETQYF	TGCAGTGCCTATACTAGCGGGAGACCCCAAGAGACCCAGTACTTC
TRBD2	TRBV7-9	many	17	TRBJ2-1	CASSLLGLAVSYNEQFF	TGTGCCAGCAGCCTCCTAGGACTAGCGGTATCCTACAATGAGCAGTTCTTC
.	TRBV29-1	many	13	TRBJ2-3	CSVGWANTDTQYF	TGCAGCGTGGGATGGGCGAACACAGATACGCAGTATTTT
.	TRBV24-1	.	12	TRBJ2-7	CATSKDSGEQYF	TGTGCCACCTCGAAGGACTCAGGGGAGCAGTACTTC